Listed here are 24 T cell receptor beta chains from one sample, sequenced in a study of Ad26.COV2.S vaccination and SARS-CoV-2 variants. Assay: immunoSEQ multiplex PCR; the TCRdb copy retains only in-frame clones and omits some. The sample includes 350,000 to 450,000 clones, about 91% of them seen just once. Sequencing used peripheral blood, obtained after recovery from COVID-19. Every receptor here comes from a human donor who had recovered from COVID-19.

The V call is TRBV12-3 or TRBV12-4, the J call TRBJ2-4, with a possible D match to TRBD1 (5 bases). V lost 5 bases, J lost 8 bases, and 13 bases lay in between. The CDR3 totals 13 residues. In nucleotides, the CDR3 is TGTGCCAGCAGTGTGGGGCAGAGGTACATTCAGTACTTC. Protein sequence: CASSVGQRYIQYF.

The CDR3: CASSMTGYNEQFF. CDR3 coding DNA: TGCGCCAGCAGCATGACAGGCTACAATGAGCAGTTCTTC. The chain links TRBV5-1 to TRBJ2-1; perhaps TRBD1 as D (6 bases). The CDR3 extends over 13 amino acids. Trimming took off 4 bases at V and 3 bases at J, with 8 bases between the two ends. Germline V gives CDR1 SGHRS, CDR2 YFSETQ.

The chain's CDR3 is CASSFHPGTGPTEAFF. CDR3 nucleotides: TGTGCCAGCAGCTTCCACCCCGGGACAGGCCCTACTGAAGCTTTCTTT. The chain recombines TRBV5-6 with TRBJ1-1, with 8 positions matching TRBD1. Trimming removed 2 bases from V and 5 bases from J; junction bases left unmatched: 11. The CDR3 loop spans 16 amino acids. Germline assignment: CDR1 SGHDT and CDR2 YYEEEE. The full variable domain, its missing parts supplied by reference TRBV5-6 and TRBJ1-1, is DAGVTQSPTHLIKTRGQQVTLRCSPKSGHDTVSWYQQALGQGPQFIFQYYEEEERQRGNFPDRFSGHQFPNYSSELNVNALLLGDSALYLCASSFHPGTGPTEAFFGQGTRLTVV.

The rearrangement links TRBV7-8 to TRBJ1-1, with unresolved D. Germline V lookup: CDR1 SGHVS, CDR2 FQNEAQ. There are 13 residues in the CDR3. V dropped 7 bases and J dropped 0 bases, with 9 bases sitting between them. The DNA of the CDR3 is TGTGCCAGCACCCGTGATCTGAACACTGAAGCTTTCTTT. Translation gives CASTRDLNTEAFF.

The V and J genes are TRBV5-5 and TRBJ2-3, with D perhaps matching TRBD1 (6 bases). This CDR3 region has 16 residues. Per germline, CDR1 SGHKS and CDR2 YYEKEE (reference sequence). V gave up 4 bases and J gave up 4 bases, with 19 bases separating them. The CDR3 DNA reads TGTGCCAGCAGCATCCGCCCTCAGGGGTATGCAGATACGCAGTATTTT. Amino acids: CASSIRPQGYADTQYF.

This rearrangement joins TRBV5-1 to TRBJ2-7; tentatively, D is TRBD1 (5 bases). CDR3 length: 15 amino acids. Trimming removed 4 bases from V and 2 bases from J, with 16 bases in between. From germline, CDR1 is SGHRS and CDR2 YFSETQ. CDR3 bases: TGCGCCAGCAGCCTCGTTTCAGGGTCACCCTACGAGCAGTACTTC. This codes for CASSLVSGSPYEQYF.

The gene calls are TRBV27 and TRBJ1-5; TRBD1 is a possible D gene (6 bases). Trimming removed 2 bases at V and 4 bases at J, with 15 bases between. Germline CDR1 is MNHEY and CDR2 is SMNVEV (reference sequence). The length of the CDR3 is 16 residues. The CDR3 coding sequence is TGTGCCAGCAGTTTACGGGGGGTGACAGGTAATCAGCCCCAGCATTTT. Its protein is CASSLRGVTGNQPQHF.

This chain connects TRBV12-5 to TRBJ2-3, with D unclear. The CDR3 is 14 amino acids. Trimming took 6 bases from V and 7 from J, leaving 17 bases between them. Germline assignment: CDR1 LGHNT and CDR2 FRNRAP. The CDR3, as DNA: TGTGCTAGTGGCCTAGGCCCAGTGGGATATACGCAGTATTTT. Protein product: CASGLGPVGYTQYF.

This clone was picked up one time. The V gene is TRBV25-1, the J gene TRBJ2-2; no clear D gene. CDR1 is MGHDK and CDR2 is SYGVNS in the germline V gene. V gave up 1 base and J gave up 7 bases, with 7 bases separating them. The CDR3 totals 13 residues. CDR3 loop: CASSESHYGELFF. The CDR3 DNA follows: TGTGCCAGCAGTGAATCACATTACGGGGAGCTGTTTTTT.

A few counts support this clone. The chain recombines TRBV5-6 with TRBJ1-6; 11 nucleotides align to TRBD1. The CDR3 spans 13 residues. V lost 6 bases and J lost 9; bases outside the gene matches: 2. Germline assignment: CDR1 SGHDT and CDR2 YYEEEE. For the CDR3, the DNA is TGTGCCAGCAACGGACAGGGGGCTTCACCCCTCCACTTT. It codes for CASNGQGASPLHF.

This rearrangement joins TRBV7-9 to TRBJ1-6; 7 bases match TRBD1. J was trimmed by 8 bases and V by 5 bases; bases with no gene match: 6. Germline V gene data show CDR1 as SEHNR and CDR2 as FQNEAQ (reference sequence). The CDR3 is made up of 14 amino acids. CDR3 sequence reads: CASSKTGLDSPLHF. Here the CDR3 DNA reads TGTGCCAGCAGCAAGACAGGGCTTGATTCACCCCTCCACTTT.

In DNA form, the CDR3 reads TGTGCCAGCAGCCCTCTCGATGGAGGGAACACTGAAGCTTTCTTT. It encodes CASSPLDGGNTEAFF. The rearrangement links TRBV16 to TRBJ1-1; D remains unclear. V was cut by 4 bases and J by 1 base, with 13 bases left in between. Germline values: CDR1 KGHSY, CDR2 FQNENV. The CDR3 is 15 amino acids.

The table lists this clone with a count of one. This rearrangement joins TRBV15 to TRBJ2-7; D unclear. Germline CDR1 LNHNV, CDR2 YYDKDF (reference sequence). CDR3 size: 13 residues. V was trimmed by 5 bases and J by 1 base, leaving 9 bases between them. The CDR3 nucleotides are TGTGCCACCAGCGCCGGGCGATCCTACGAGCAGTACTTC. Its translation: CATSAGRSYEQYF.

This chain joins TRBV5-1 and TRBJ2-7, with 9 nucleotides matching TRBD1. CDR1 and CDR2 (germline): SGHRS, YFSETQ. The V segment lost 4 bases and the J segment 0 bases; nucleotides outside the gene matches: 5. The length of the CDR3 is 15 residues. The CDR3, as DNA: TGCGCCAGCAGCGAGGGACAGGGAGGCTCCTACGAGCAGTACTTC. Translation: CASSEGQGGSYEQYF.

About this clone itself: One junction end disagrees with the germline gene, perhaps due to a read error. V and J are TRBV10-3 and TRBJ1-2; D unresolved. The CDR3 sequence is 13 residues long. Germline lookup yields CDR1 ENHRY and CDR2 SYGVKD. CDR3 protein: CAIRESTNYGYTF. CDR3 DNA: TGTGCCATCAGGGAGTCCACCAACTATGGCTACACCTTC.

J is TRBJ2-3 and V is TRBV7-3; 14 bases fit TRBD2. Germline CDR1 is SGHTA and CDR2 is FQGTGA. The CDR3 extends over 23 amino acids. The J segment lost 0 bases and the V segment lost 0 bases, leaving 17 bases of the junction unmatched. Written as DNA, the CDR3 is TGTGCCAGCAGCTTAACCCCATCCCGATGGACTAGCGGGGGGCATGCTAGCACAGATACGCAGTATTTT. It yields the protein CASSLTPSRWTSGGHASTDTQYF.

The CDR3 loop reads CASSYTVAGGLTDTQYF. The DNA of the CDR3 is TGTGCCAGCAGCTACACCGTAGCGGGGGGGCTGACAGATACGCAGTATTTT. The genes are TRBV5-8 and TRBJ2-3; 11 positions agree with TRBD2. Per the germline V gene, CDR1 is SGHTS and CDR2 is YDEGEE. Trimming cost V 3 bases and J 3 bases; bases outside gene matches: 9. The CDR3 contains 17 residues.

In its sample, this clone was seen once. CDR3 DNA: TGCGCCAGCAGCCAAAGGAATGAGCAGTTCTTC. Translation: CASSQRNEQFF. The chain couples TRBV4-1 to TRBJ2-1; D gene uncertain. Germline CDR1 and CDR2: MGHRA and YSYEKL. Trimming pared 2 bases from V and 7 bases from J, leaving 3 bases between. The length of the CDR3 is 11 residues.

The chain couples TRBV3-1 (or the pseudogene TRBV3-2) to TRBJ1-1, with D possibly being TRBD1 (6 bases). CDR1 and CDR2 from the germline V gene are LGHDT and YNNKEL (reference sequence). CDR3 length: 16 residues. The germline V and J ends were trimmed by 1 base and 5 bases, with 17 bases remaining between them. The CDR3 nucleotides read TGTGCCAGCAGCCAAGCGGGCAGGGGAGTTGGGACTGAAGCTTTCTTT. Its translation is CASSQAGRGVGTEAFF.

J is TRBJ1-5 and V is TRBV9; D perhaps matches TRBD1 (6 bases). Germline V CDR1 and CDR2: SGDLS, YYNGEE. The V gene lost 3 bases and the J gene lost 1 base, with 8 bases spanning the gap. CDR3 length: 14 amino acids. In DNA form, the CDR3 reads TGTGCCAGCAGCGCTACAGGGAGCAATCAGCCCCAGCATTTT. It codes for CASSATGSNQPQHF.

The rearrangement joins TRBV6-2 or TRBV6-3 to TRBJ1-3, with D possibly being TRBD1 (6 bases). The CDR3 is 16 residues long. Trimming removed 0 bases at V and 0 bases at J, with 9 bases between. Germline CDR1 MNHEY, CDR2 SVGEGT. The CDR3 DNA reads TGTGCCAGCAGTTACTCCGGGGGCGTCTCTGGAAACACCATATATTTT. It specifies CASSYSGGVSGNTIYF.

The chain carries TRBV12-3 or TRBV12-4 and TRBJ1-2, with 7 bases matching TRBD1. After removal of 10 bases from V and 6 bases from J, the junction contained 5 bases not matched to a gene. The CDR3 is made up of 11 amino acids. CDR3 amino acids: CATHQGDGYTF. The CDR3 nucleotides are TGTGCCACCCACCAGGGGGATGGCTACACCTTC.

About this clone itself: Other DNA variants within this sample encode the same CDR3. The rearrangement links TRBV5-4 to TRBJ2-3, with 9 bases that match TRBD2. CDR3 length equals 14 residues. Per germline, CDR1 SGHNT and CDR2 YYREEE (reference sequence). Trimming at V came to 4 bases and at J to 2 bases, leaving 2 bases not matched to a gene. The CDR3 spells CASSLAGLTDTQYF. For the CDR3, the DNA is TGTGCCAGCAGCCTAGCGGGGCTCACAGATACGCAGTATTTT.

The chain recombines TRBV11-2 with TRBJ1-1; D is ambiguous. V was clipped by 1 base and J by 1 base, with 4 bases between them. Germline CDR1 and CDR2: SGHAT and FQNNGV. The CDR3 runs 13 residues. The CDR3 sequence is CASSLGENTEAFF. CDR3 coding DNA: TGTGCCAGCAGCTTAGGAGAGAACACTGAAGCTTTCTTT.